The 12 T cell receptor beta chains below were found in one sample sequenced in a study of Graves' ophthalmopathy and Graves' hyperthyroidism. RNA transcripts provided the template for amplifying TCR beta CDR3 regions. First-round RT-PCR used HTBI primers; second-round multiplex PCR followed. TCRdb called the multiplex PCR reads again in MiXCR, with one record for every CDR3 protein. The sample lists about 410,000 distinct CDR3 sequences, about 17% occurring once. The sample comprised peripheral blood. These receptors all stem from a woman under 30 with Graves' ophthalmopathy.

This clonotype has at least ten counts. The DNA of the CDR3 is TGTGCCAGCAGCCACCCCAGAGGGGCCAGCTCCTACGAGCAGTACTTC. Translated: CASSHPRGASSYEQYF. The chain uses TRBV11-2 and TRBJ2-7; possibly TRBD1 or TRBD2 for D (5 bases each). CDR3 length: 16 amino acids. Germline V CDR1 and CDR2: SGHAT, FQNNGV. V was clipped by 5 bases and J by 0 bases, with 17 bases between them.

The chain recombines TRBV12-3 or TRBV12-4 with TRBJ1-2; D not certain. CDR3 size: 11 residues. The V and J ends lost 8 bases and 7 bases respectively, with 11 bases between them. CDR3 bases: TGTGCCAGCGGCGCATCGTTTGGCTACACCTTC. Its translation: CASGASFGYTF.

This clonotype was found a few times. The chain links TRBV12-3 or TRBV12-4 to TRBJ1-2; D call uncertain. V lost 3 bases to trimming and J lost 7 bases, with 15 bases between them. The CDR3 totals 14 residues. CDR3 in DNA: TGTGCCAGCAGTTTTCTGGGTAGGAGCGGTGGCTACACCTTC. Protein product: CASSFLGRSGGYTF.

The genes are TRBV28 and TRBJ2-7, with a tentative D call TRBD2 (6 bases). CDR3 length equals 15 residues. The germline V gene has CDR1 MDHEN and CDR2 SYDVKM. The V and J ends lost 4 bases and 4 bases respectively, with 17 bases between them. This chain's CDR3 is CASSSSPPGSYEQYF. The CDR3 coding sequence is TGTGCCAGCAGTTCCTCTCCCCCCGGGAGTTACGAGCAGTACTTC. Full variable domain (remainder filled in from reference TRBV28 and TRBJ2-7): DVKVTQSSRYLVKRTGEKVFLECVQDMDHENMFWYRQDPGLGLRLIYFSYDVKMKEKGDIPEGYSVSREKKERFSLILESASTNQTSMYLCASSSSPPGSYEQYFGPGTRLTVT.

This clonotype was counted at least ten times. The chain joins TRBV2 to TRBJ2-2, with TRBD2 matching over 12 bases. The CDR3 runs 16 residues. V shed 5 bases and J 4 bases; nucleotides not matched to a gene: 5. CDR1 is SNHLY, CDR2 FYNNEI, per germline. DNA for the CDR3: TGTGCCAGCAGTCCCCGACTAGCGGGAGCCACCGGGGAGCTGTTTTTT. This encodes CASSPRLAGATGELFF.

CDR3 nucleotides: TGCGCCAGCAGCTTGTTTGGGACGAACTATGGCTACACCTTC. Its protein product is CASSLFGTNYGYTF. V and J are TRBV5-1 and TRBJ1-2; weak D call: TRBD1 (5 bases). Germline lookup yields CDR1 SGHRS and CDR2 YFSETQ. Trimming stripped 1 base from V and 2 bases from J, with 9 bases between. The CDR3 sequence is 14 residues long.

The sample holds many counts of this clonotype. The genes are TRBV6-2 or TRBV6-3 and TRBJ2-5, with D uncertain. Germline CDR1 is MNHEY and CDR2 is SVGEGT. Trimming pared 4 bases from V and 4 bases from J, leaving 7 bases between. CDR3 size: 12 residues. Here the CDR3 reads CASSWKVETQYF. CDR3 DNA sequence: TGTGCCAGCAGTTGGAAGGTAGAGACCCAGTACTTC.

This clonotype was detected many times. The chain recombines TRBV28 with TRBJ1-3, with a weak D call TRBD1 (5 bases). The CDR3 spans 12 residues. V was pared by 10 bases and J by 8 bases, with 15 bases between. The germline V gene has CDR1 MDHEN and CDR2 SYDVKM. CDR3 loop: CATAGHPDTIYF. As DNA, the CDR3 is TGTGCCACCGCAGGACACCCAGACACCATATATTTT.

This clonotype turned up a few times. The genes are TRBV19 and TRBJ2-6; D is perhaps TRBD1 (6 bases). From germline, CDR1 is LNHDA and CDR2 SQIVND (reference sequence). V was clipped by 5 bases and J by 0 bases, with 17 bases between them. This CDR3 spans 18 amino acids. The CDR3 sequence is CASSARQVRVSGANVLTF. The CDR3 region has the DNA TGTGCCAGTAGTGCCAGACAGGTTAGGGTCTCTGGGGCCAACGTCCTGACTTTC.

Ten or more counts support this clonotype. The J gene is TRBJ1-5, the V gene TRBV20-1; TRBD1 matches 10 bases. This CDR3 has 16 amino acids. V lost 6 bases to trimming and J lost 11 bases; unmatched junction nucleotides: 19. The germline V gene encodes CDR1 DFQATT and CDR2 SNEGSKA (reference sequence). CDR3 residues: CSARSQQGQGLWAQHF. The CDR3 DNA reads as TGCAGTGCGCGTTCACAGCAGGGACAGGGGTTATGGGCCCAGCATTTT.

This clonotype was picked up many times. The chain joins TRBV27 to TRBJ1-5; D uncertain. Germline V lookup: CDR1 MNHEY, CDR2 SMNVEV (reference sequence). The V end lost 3 bases, the J end lost 3 bases, and 6 bases lay between the germline ends. The CDR3 is 13 residues long. CDR3 sequence: CASSLAYNQPQHF. DNA of the CDR3: TGTGCCAGCAGTTTGGCCTACAATCAGCCCCAGCATTTT.

This clonotype occurred many times. The chain joins TRBV7-2 to TRBJ2-7; D assignment may be TRBD1 or TRBD2 (5 bases each). This CDR3 contains 15 residues. V was cut by 2 bases and J by 1 base, with 12 bases left in between. Germline V lookup: CDR1 SGHTA, CDR2 FQGNSA. DNA for the CDR3: TGTGCCAGCAGCTTAATCGGGGCTAGTTCCTACGAGCAGTACTTC. It codes for CASSLIGASSYEQYF.